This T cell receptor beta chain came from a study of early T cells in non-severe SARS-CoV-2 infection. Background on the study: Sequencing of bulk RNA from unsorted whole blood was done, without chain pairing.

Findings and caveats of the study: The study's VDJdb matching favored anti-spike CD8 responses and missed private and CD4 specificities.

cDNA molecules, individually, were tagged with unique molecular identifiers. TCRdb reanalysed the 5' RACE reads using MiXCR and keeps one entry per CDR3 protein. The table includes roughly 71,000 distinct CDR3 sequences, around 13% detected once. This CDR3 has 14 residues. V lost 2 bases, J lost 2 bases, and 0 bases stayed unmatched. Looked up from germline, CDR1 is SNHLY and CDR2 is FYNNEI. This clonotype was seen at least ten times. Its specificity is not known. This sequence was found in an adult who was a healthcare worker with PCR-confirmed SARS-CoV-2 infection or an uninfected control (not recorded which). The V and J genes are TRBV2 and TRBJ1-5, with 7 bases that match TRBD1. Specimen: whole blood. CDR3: CASSETGGNQPQHF. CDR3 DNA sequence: TGTGCCAGCAGTGAAACAGGGGGCAATCAGCCCCAGCATTTT.